The present T cell receptor beta chain was sequenced within a study of blood T cell repertoires in COVID-19. Across the whole study: Collection of acute and convalescent COVID-19 samples took place in the United States, Italy and Spain. From T cells, B-cell-depleted T cells, or PBMCs came the material, which was cDNA or gDNA.

In the study's own analysis: For nucleated cells, counts were estimated from reference gene primer amplification. Assay: immunoSEQ multiplex PCR; the TCRdb copy retains only in-frame clones and omits some. V, J and clone size are taken as reported in that table, and D and trimming were inferred from the DNA itself. Among under 200,000 clones listed, 70% to 80% were seen once. This clonotype originated in a man in his 60s with acute or convalescent COVID-19. Sequenced material: peripheral blood.

For the CDR3, the DNA is TGTGCCAGCAGTGAAATGGGGGCGCGCGGTGGCTACACCTTC. Its translation is CASSEMGARGGYTF. The chain recombines TRBV2 with TRBJ1-2, with D possibly being TRBD1 (6 bases). Looked up from germline, CDR1 is SNHLY and CDR2 is FYNNEI. The CDR3 consists of 14 residues. Trimming removed 2 bases from V and 7 bases from J, with 14 bases in between.